This is a list of T cell receptor beta chains from one sample in a study of blood T cell repertoires in COVID-19. Data came from immunoSEQ multiplex PCR; TCRdb stores just in-frame clones and leaves some out. The table includes about 100,000 clones, roughly 84% detected once. The specimen sequenced was peripheral blood. The receptors were gathered from a human donor in a cohort sampled during active COVID-19. CDR3s include the opening cysteine and the closing phenylalanine or tryptophan. A D gene is named only where the DNA matches it firmly. Size tells how often a clone was seen (once, few, many) or the class of an expanded clone, and some rows leave it out.

d_call j_call v_call clone_size cdr3_aa cdr3_nt
TRBD1 TRBJ2-7 TRBV28 - CASSDKGARSYEQYF TGTGCCAGCAGTGATAAGGGGGCCCGCTCCTACGAGCAGTACTTC
- TRBJ2-2 TRBV6-6 once CASSWRGQGTGELFF TGTGCCAGCAGTTGGAGGGGGCAGGGCACCGGGGAGCTGTTTTTT
TRBD1 TRBJ1-3 TRBV11-2 - CASSLILQGGGNTIYF TGTGCCAGCAGCTTAATCCTACAGGGGGGCGGAAACACCATATATTTT
- TRBJ2-4 TRBV6-4 - CASSPRGRAKNIQYF TGTGCCAGCAGTCCAAGAGGGAGAGCCAAAAACATTCAGTACTTC
TRBD1 TRBJ1-5 TRBV6-5 once CASTEGQGNQPQHF TGTGCCAGCACGGAAGGACAGGGCAATCAGCCCCAGCATTTT
TRBD1 TRBJ1-1 TRBV6-2/TRBV6-3 - CASSLRQGRNTEAFF TGTGCCAGCAGTTTGAGACAGGGACGAAACACTGAAGCTTTCTTT
TRBD2 TRBJ2-1 TRBV18 - CASSRTSGRDEQFF TGTGCCAGCTCACGGACTAGCGGGAGAGATGAGCAGTTCTTC
TRBD1 TRBJ2-7 TRBV30 - CARRQGSNEQYF TGTGCCCGTAGACAGGGATCGAACGAGCAGTACTTC
TRBD1 TRBJ2-1 TRBV19 - CASSIGGQGYNEQFF TGTGCCAGTAGTATAGGCGGACAGGGGTACAATGAGCAGTTCTTC
- TRBJ1-2 TRBV7-9 - CASSSPGGHNYGYTF TGTGCCAGCAGCTCCCCGGGGGGACACAACTATGGCTACACCTTC
- TRBJ1-6 TRBV2 - CASNPGGVTYNSPLHF TGTGCCAGCAATCCGGGGGGCGTCACCTATAATTCACCCCTCCACTTT
- TRBJ2-1 TRBV29-1 few CSVVVWTAIDNEQFF TGCAGCGTTGTTGTCTGGACAGCTATAGACAATGAGCAGTTCTTC
TRBD1 TRBJ2-3 TRBV6-2/TRBV6-3 - CASSTGTGGPDTQYF TGTGCCAGCAGTACCGGGACAGGGGGTCCAGATACGCAGTATTTT
TRBD2 TRBJ2-1 TRBV2 - CASRPRGVGPNNEQFF TGTGCCAGCCGGCCGCGGGGGGTAGGGCCCAACAATGAGCAGTTCTTC
TRBD2 TRBJ2-1 TRBV28 few CASSLGLVDNEQFF TGTGCCAGCAGTTTGGGACTAGTAGACAATGAGCAGTTCTTC
- TRBJ1-3 TRBV18 few CASSPSSTGSGNTIYF TGTGCCAGCTCACCTTCGTCGACAGGATCAGGAAACACCATATATTTT
- TRBJ1-5 TRBV2 few CASSETSNQPQHF TGTGCCAGCAGTGAGACATCAAATCAGCCCCAGCATTTT
- TRBJ1-2 TRBV11-2 - CASSLRGARTFIYGYTF TGTGCCAGCAGCTTACGGGGAGCGAGAACCTTCATCTATGGCTACACCTTC
- TRBJ1-1 TRBV10-3 - CAISGVANTEAFF TGTGCCATCTCCGGGGTCGCGAACACTGAAGCTTTCTTT
TRBD2 TRBJ2-5 TRBV5-1 - CASSNAPSGKETQYF TGCGCCAGCAGCAATGCCCCTAGCGGGAAGGAGACCCAGTACTTC
- TRBJ1-2 TRBV7-9 - CASSLALTDGYTF TGTGCCAGCAGCTTAGCGCTTACGGATGGCTACACCTTC
- TRBJ2-2 TRBV5-1 - CASSGQQETGELFF TGCGCCAGCAGCGGGCAGCAAGAGACCGGGGAGCTGTTTTTT
TRBD1 TRBJ2-7 TRBV6-5 - CASRGTGTSYEQYF TGTGCCAGCAGGGGGACAGGAACGTCCTACGAGCAGTACTTC
TRBD1 TRBJ1-5 TRBV6-2/TRBV6-3 - CASSPGQGMYSNQPQHF TGTGCCAGCAGCCCCGGACAGGGAATGTATAGCAATCAGCCCCAGCATTTT
- TRBJ2-7 TRBV7-9 - CASSLVSGGMGEQYF TGTGCCAGCAGCTTAGTTAGCGGCGGGATGGGGGAGCAGTACTTC
- TRBJ2-7 TRBV5-6 - CASSPGISYEQYF TGTGCCAGCAGCCCCGGGATTTCCTACGAGCAGTACTTC
- TRBJ1-1 TRBV3-1/TRBV3-2 - CASSQDCQFEAFF TGTGCCAGCAGCCAAGACTGCCAGTTTGAAGCTTTCTTT
- TRBJ2-3 TRBV7-9 few CASSSGDTGSTDTQYF TGTGCCAGCAGCTCCGGGGACACCGGTAGCACAGATACGCAGTATTTT
TRBD2 TRBJ2-3 TRBV10-3 - CASTGGAGATDTQYF TGTGCCAGTACCGGGGGGGCGGGGGCAACAGATACGCAGTATTTT
TRBD1 TRBJ2-7 TRBV19 - CASTPGQASYEQYF TGTGCCAGTACCCCGGGACAGGCATCCTACGAGCAGTACTTC
- TRBJ1-2 TRBV20-1 - CSALQNYTF TGCAGTGCGTTACAGAACTACACCTTC
TRBD2 TRBJ2-7 TRBV5-1 - CASSLGAGGPEQYF TGCGCCAGCAGCTTGGGAGCGGGGGGGCCCGAGCAGTACTTC
- TRBJ1-1 TRBV4-3 once CASSQTGNTEAFF TGCGCCAGCAGCCAAACAGGGAACACTGAAGCTTTCTTT
- TRBJ2-7 TRBV28 - CASSLRQPLGYEQYF TGTGCCAGCAGTTTAAGACAGCCTTTGGGCTACGAGCAGTACTTC
- TRBJ1-2 TRBV7-9 few CASSPVGANYGYTF TGTGCCAGCAGCCCGGTGGGGGCCAACTATGGCTACACCTTC
TRBD1 TRBJ1-6 TRBV5-4 - CASSASVTGGASGNSPLHF TGTGCCAGCAGCGCCTCCGTCACAGGGGGCGCAAGTGGAAATTCACCCCTCCACTTT
- TRBJ1-2 TRBV4-3 once CASSQDHTQGSYGYTF TGCGCCAGCAGCCAAGACCACACTCAGGGATCCTATGGCTACACCTTC
TRBD2 TRBJ2-1 TRBV3-1/TRBV3-2 - CASSLFLPGLAGRNEQFF TGTGCCAGCAGCCTCTTTCTCCCCGGACTAGCGGGGCGCAATGAGCAGTTCTTC